One T cell receptor beta chain is described in this entry. Here immunoSEQ multiplex PCR was the method, and the copy in TCRdb shows in-frame clones only, minus some. The profile covers about 96,000 clones, with roughly 91% appearing a single time and 1.5% to 2% taken by the ten largest. V was trimmed by 6 bases and J by 0 bases, leaving 7 bases between them. Germline V CDR1 and CDR2: LNHDA, SQIVND (reference sequence). This CDR3 contains 13 residues. The sample comes from a study of OX40 agonist ivuxolimab in advanced cancers. This TCR was sampled from an adult with an advanced solid tumor such as melanoma, head and neck, liver or kidney cancer. The starting material was CD4+ or CD8+ T cells sorted from blood, obtained in a trial of the OX40 agonist ivuxolimab. The chain carries TRBV19 and TRBJ2-3; perhaps TRBD2 as D (5 bases). CDR3 bases: TGTGCCAGTAGCGGCGGGAGCACAGATACGCAGTATTTT. Its protein is CASSGGSTDTQYF.